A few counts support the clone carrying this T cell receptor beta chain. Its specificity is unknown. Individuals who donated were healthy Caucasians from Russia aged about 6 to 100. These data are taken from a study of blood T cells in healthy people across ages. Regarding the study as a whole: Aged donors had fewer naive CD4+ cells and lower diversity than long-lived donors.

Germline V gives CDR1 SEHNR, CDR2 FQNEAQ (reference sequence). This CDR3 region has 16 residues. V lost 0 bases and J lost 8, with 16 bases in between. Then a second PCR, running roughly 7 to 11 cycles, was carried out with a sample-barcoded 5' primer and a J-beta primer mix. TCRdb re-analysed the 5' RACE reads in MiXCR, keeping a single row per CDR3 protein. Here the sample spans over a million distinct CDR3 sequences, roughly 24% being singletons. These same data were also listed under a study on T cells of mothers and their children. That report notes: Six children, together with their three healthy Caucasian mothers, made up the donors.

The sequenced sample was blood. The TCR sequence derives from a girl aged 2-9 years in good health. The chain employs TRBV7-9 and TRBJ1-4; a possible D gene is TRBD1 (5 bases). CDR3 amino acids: CASSLAISGPEEKLFF. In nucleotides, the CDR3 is TGTGCCAGCAGCTTAGCCATTTCAGGGCCAGAAGAAAAACTGTTTTTT.